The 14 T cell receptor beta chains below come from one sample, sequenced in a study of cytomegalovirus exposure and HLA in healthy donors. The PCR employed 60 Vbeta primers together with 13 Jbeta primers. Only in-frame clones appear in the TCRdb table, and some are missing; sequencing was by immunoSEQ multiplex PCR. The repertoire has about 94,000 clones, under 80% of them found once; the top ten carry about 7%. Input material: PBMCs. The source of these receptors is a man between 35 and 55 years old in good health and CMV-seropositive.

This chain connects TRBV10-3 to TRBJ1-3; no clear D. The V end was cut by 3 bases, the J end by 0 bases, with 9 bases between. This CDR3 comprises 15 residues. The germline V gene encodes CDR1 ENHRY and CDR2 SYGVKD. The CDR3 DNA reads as TGTGCCATCAGTGATCAAGGGAGCTCTGGAAACACCATATATTTT. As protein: CAISDQGSSGNTIYF.

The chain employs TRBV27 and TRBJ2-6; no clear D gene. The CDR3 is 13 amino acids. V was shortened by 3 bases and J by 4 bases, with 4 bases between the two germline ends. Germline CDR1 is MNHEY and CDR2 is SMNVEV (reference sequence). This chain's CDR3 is CASSLSGANVLTF. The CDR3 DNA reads TGTGCCAGCAGTTTGAGCGGGGCCAACGTCCTGACTTTC. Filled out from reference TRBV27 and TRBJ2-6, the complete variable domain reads EAQVTQNPRYLITVTGKKLTVTCSQNMNHEYMSWYRQDPGLGLRQIYYSMNVEVTDKGDVPEGYKVSRKEKRNFPLILESPSPNQTSLYFCASSLSGANVLTFGAGSRLTVL.

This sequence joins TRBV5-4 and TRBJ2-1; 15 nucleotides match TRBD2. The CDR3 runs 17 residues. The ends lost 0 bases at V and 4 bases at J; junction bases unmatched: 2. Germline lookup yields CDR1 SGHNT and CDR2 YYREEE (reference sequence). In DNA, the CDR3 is TGTGCCAGCAGCTTGGGAGGACTAGCGGGGGGGTACAATGAGCAGTTCTTC. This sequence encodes CASSLGGLAGGYNEQFF.

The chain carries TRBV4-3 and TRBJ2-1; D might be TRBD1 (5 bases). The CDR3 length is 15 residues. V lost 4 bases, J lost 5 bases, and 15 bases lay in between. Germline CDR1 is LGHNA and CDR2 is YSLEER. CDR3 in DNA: TGCGCCAGCAGCCCGGCTCGAGTGGGGCACAATGAGCAGTTCTTC. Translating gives CASSPARVGHNEQFF.

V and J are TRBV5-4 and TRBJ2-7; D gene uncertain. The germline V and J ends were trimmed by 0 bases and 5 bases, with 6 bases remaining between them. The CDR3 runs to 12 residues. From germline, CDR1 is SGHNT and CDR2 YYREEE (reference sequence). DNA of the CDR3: TGTGCCAGCAGCTTGGACATTCACGAGCAGTACTTC. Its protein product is CASSLDIHEQYF.

CDR3: CASSYTGVNYNEQFF. The DNA of the CDR3 is TGTGCCAGCAGTTACACGGGGGTCAATTACAATGAGCAGTTCTTC. The chain joins TRBV6-5 to TRBJ2-1; a weak D match, TRBD2 (6 bases). The CDR3 spans 15 residues. Germline V gene data show CDR1 as MNHEY and CDR2 as SVGAGI. V was pared by 2 bases and J by 4 bases, with 12 bases between.

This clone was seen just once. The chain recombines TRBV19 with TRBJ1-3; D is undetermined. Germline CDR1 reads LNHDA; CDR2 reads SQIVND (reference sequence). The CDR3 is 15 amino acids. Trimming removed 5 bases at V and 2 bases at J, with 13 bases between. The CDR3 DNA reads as TGTGCCAGTAGTTACTTGCGGATTCCTGGAAACACCATATATTTT. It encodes CASSYLRIPGNTIYF.

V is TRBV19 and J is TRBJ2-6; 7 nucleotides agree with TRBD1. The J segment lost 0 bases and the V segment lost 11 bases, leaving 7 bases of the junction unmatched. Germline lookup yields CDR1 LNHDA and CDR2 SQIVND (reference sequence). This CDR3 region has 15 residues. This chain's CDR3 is CASGQGDSGANVLTF. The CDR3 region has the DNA TGTGCCTCGGGGCAGGGGGACTCTGGGGCCAACGTCCTGACTTTC.

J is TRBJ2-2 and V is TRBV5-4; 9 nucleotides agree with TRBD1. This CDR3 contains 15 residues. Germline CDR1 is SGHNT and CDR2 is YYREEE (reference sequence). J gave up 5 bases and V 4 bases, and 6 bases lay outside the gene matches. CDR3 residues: CASSPQGQGTGELFF. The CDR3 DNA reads TGTGCCAGCAGCCCCCAGGGACAGGGAACCGGGGAGCTGTTTTTT.

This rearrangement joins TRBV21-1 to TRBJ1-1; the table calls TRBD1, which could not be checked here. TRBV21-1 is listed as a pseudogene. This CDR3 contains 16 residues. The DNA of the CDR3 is TGTGCCAGCACCAAAGGGACAGGGGGCTCGTTGACTGAAGCTTTCTTT. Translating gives CASTKGTGGSLTEAFF.

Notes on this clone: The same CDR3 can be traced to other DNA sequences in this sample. CDR3 DNA: TGCGCCAGCAGCTTAGGGAGCGGGGAGACCCAGTACTTC. Its translation: CASSLGSGETQYF. The V call is TRBV5-1, the J call TRBJ2-5, with D possibly being TRBD2 (6 bases). In germline, CDR1 is SGHRS, CDR2 YFSETQ. V lost 2 bases, J lost 5 bases, and 10 bases lay in between. The CDR3 length is 13 residues.

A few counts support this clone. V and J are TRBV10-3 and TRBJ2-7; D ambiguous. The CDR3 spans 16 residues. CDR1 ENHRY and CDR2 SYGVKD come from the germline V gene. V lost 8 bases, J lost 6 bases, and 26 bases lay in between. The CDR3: CAIGSLERPKGLEQYF. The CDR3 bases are TGTGCCATCGGCTCTTTGGAGCGTCCGAAAGGTCTCGAGCAGTACTTC.

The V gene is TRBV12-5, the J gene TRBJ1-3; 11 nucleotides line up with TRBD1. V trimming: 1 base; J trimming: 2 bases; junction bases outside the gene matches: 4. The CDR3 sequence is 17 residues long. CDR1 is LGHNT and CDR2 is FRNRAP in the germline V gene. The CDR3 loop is CASGLALGQGAGNTIYF. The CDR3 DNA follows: TGTGCTAGTGGTTTGGCCCTGGGACAGGGGGCTGGAAACACCATATATTTT.

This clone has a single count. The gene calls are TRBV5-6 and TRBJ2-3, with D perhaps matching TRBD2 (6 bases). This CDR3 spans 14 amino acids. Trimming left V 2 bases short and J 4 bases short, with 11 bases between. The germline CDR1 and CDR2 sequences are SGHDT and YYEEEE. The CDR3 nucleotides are TGTGCCAGCAGCTTAACTAGCAGAGCAGATACGCAGTATTTT. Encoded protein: CASSLTSRADTQYF.